The 20 T cell receptor beta chains below all came from one sample that was sequenced in a study of T cells after yellow fever vaccination. TCRdb re-called the 5' RACE reads with MiXCR, one entry per CDR3 protein. The data show just over 250,000 distinct CDR3 sequences, roughly 5% seen once. Sequencing was performed on CD4+ T cells sorted from PBMCs, taken on the day of the yellow fever booster vaccination. These TCRs come from a man younger than 30 who received the YFV17D yellow fever vaccine.

V is TRBV5-1 and J is TRBJ1-2; TRBD1 is a possible D gene (5 bases). The CDR3 totals 15 residues. The germline V gene encodes CDR1 SGHRS and CDR2 YFSETQ. Deletions cut 0 bases from V and 5 bases from J, with 14 bases between. The CDR3, as DNA: TGCGCCAGCAGCTTGGTACCAGGGAAGGAATATGGCTACACCTTC. This codes for CASSLVPGKEYGYTF.

Many counts were recorded for this clonotype. V is TRBV7-9 and J is TRBJ2-5; D might be TRBD2 (6 bases). The CDR3 totals 15 residues. V gave up 2 bases and J gave up 5 bases, with 15 bases separating them. Per the germline V gene, CDR1 is SEHNR and CDR2 is FQNEAQ (reference sequence). Here the CDR3 DNA reads TGTGCCAGCAGCTTACCGGGAGCGAGAGGGGAGACCCAGTACTTC. This gives the protein CASSLPGARGETQYF.

This clonotype was recorded at least ten times. The CDR3 protein is CASSLFLMDTQYF. The DNA of the CDR3 is TGTGCCAGCAGCCTCTTCCTAATGGATACGCAGTATTTT. The chain carries TRBV7-6 and TRBJ2-3, with unresolved D. The V and J ends lost 5 bases and 6 bases respectively, with 12 bases between them. The CDR3 consists of 13 residues. Germline V gene data show CDR1 as SGHVS and CDR2 as FNYEAQ.

A few counts support this clonotype. The rearrangement joins TRBV25-1 to TRBJ2-2, with 7 positions matching TRBD2. Per germline, CDR1 MGHDK and CDR2 SYGVNS. There are 13 residues in the CDR3. J lost 6 bases, V lost 8 bases, and 6 bases had no gene match. This CDR3 reads CASLGLGAGELFF. The CDR3 nucleotides read TGTGCCAGCCTTGGACTAGGGGCCGGGGAGCTGTTTTTT.

This clonotype was observed many times. The chain has TRBV4-3 and TRBJ2-1; TRBD2 matches at 8 bases. With 0 bases clipped from V and 5 bases from J, the junction kept 0 bases outside the gene matches. Germline CDR1 LGHNA, CDR2 YSLEER. The CDR3 is made up of 14 amino acids. The CDR3 sequence: CASSQDSGNNEQFF. CDR3 coding DNA: TGCGCCAGCAGCCAAGATAGCGGGAACAATGAGCAGTTCTTC.

At least ten counts were recorded for this clonotype. V usage is TRBV7-3 and J usage is TRBJ2-3; a weak D match, TRBD2 (5 bases). V was trimmed by 5 bases and J by 1 base, leaving 10 bases between them. From germline, CDR1 is SGHTA and CDR2 FQGTGA. The CDR3 has 14 residues. The CDR3 loop reads CASSRGGRTDTQYF. The DNA of the CDR3 is TGTGCCAGCAGCCGGGGTGGGCGCACAGATACGCAGTATTTT.

This clonotype has only a few counts. V is TRBV29-1 and J is TRBJ2-5; tentatively, D is TRBD2 (5 bases). Germline V CDR1 and CDR2: SQVTM, ANQGSEA. V was trimmed by 7 bases and J by 3 bases, leaving 18 bases between them. The CDR3 loop spans 14 amino acids. The CDR3 here is CSARSLVGKETQYF. The CDR3 nucleotides read TGCAGCGCCCGTTCACTAGTCGGGAAAGAGACCCAGTACTTC.

The V call is TRBV7-3, the J call TRBJ1-1, with TRBD1 matching 7 bases. Trimming removed 5 bases from V and 3 bases from J; junction bases left unmatched: 3. The CDR3 length is 13 residues. Germline V CDR1 and CDR2: SGHTA, FQGTGA. The CDR3 coding sequence is TGTGCCAGCAGCACGGGACAGTACACTGAAGCTTTCTTT. Translating gives CASSTGQYTEAFF.

This clonotype was recorded at least ten times. The chain links TRBV5-1 to TRBJ2-1; TRBD1 aligns across 7 bases. CDR1 is SGHRS and CDR2 is YFSETQ in the germline V gene. V shed 0 bases and J 8 bases; nucleotides not matched to a gene: 5. This CDR3 is 14 amino acids long. CDR3 protein: CASSLATGADEQFF. Here the CDR3 DNA reads TGCGCCAGCAGCTTGGCTACAGGGGCGGATGAGCAGTTCTTC.

This clonotype was seen a few times. This chain links TRBV14 with TRBJ1-1; D not resolved. This CDR3 spans 16 amino acids. Trimming took off 1 base at V and 0 bases at J, with 12 bases between the two ends. Germline V gene lookup returns CDR1 SGHDN and CDR2 FVKESK. The chain's CDR3 is CASSQGPGTMNTEAFF. CDR3 sequence (DNA): TGTGCCAGCAGCCAAGGGCCAGGCACCATGAACACTGAAGCTTTCTTT.

This clonotype was detected a few times. This chain uses TRBV11-2 with TRBJ1-5; unclear D gene. The CDR3 is made up of 13 amino acids. The V end was cut by 1 base, the J end by 6 bases, with 7 bases between. Germline CDR1 reads SGHAT; CDR2 reads FQNNGV. CDR3 bases: TGTGCCAGCAGCTTAGGTCCGGGTCAGCCCCAGCATTTT. Its translation: CASSLGPGQPQHF.

This clonotype has at least ten counts. For the CDR3, the DNA is TGTGCCAGCAGCTCGACAGGGAACAATGAGCAGTTCTTC. It yields the protein CASSSTGNNEQFF. The chain has TRBV7-3 and TRBJ2-1; 7 bases agree with TRBD1. The CDR3 has 13 amino acids. CDR1 is SGHTA, CDR2 FQGTGA, per germline. With V trimmed by 4 bases and J by 5 bases, 2 bases remained unmatched.

This clonotype appeared many times. V is TRBV11-1 and J is TRBJ2-1, with a weak D call TRBD2 (7 bases). CDR1 is SGHAT, CDR2 FQDESV, per germline (reference sequence). The CDR3 totals 13 residues. V gave up 8 bases and J gave up 9 bases, with 17 bases separating them. The CDR3 loop is CASEGGGNGEQFF. CDR3 nucleotide sequence: TGTGCCAGCGAGGGGGGGGGCAACGGTGAGCAGTTCTTC.

The J gene is TRBJ2-3, the V gene TRBV6-5; D not resolved. Trimming took off 0 bases at V and 0 bases at J, with 13 bases between the two ends. This CDR3 contains 17 residues. Germline loops: CDR1 MNHEY, CDR2 SVGAGI. CDR3 region: CASSYSRRGLSTDTQYF. In nucleotides, the CDR3 is TGTGCCAGCAGTTACTCGCGTCGTGGGCTCAGCACAGATACGCAGTATTTT.

This clonotype has a handful of counts. The gene calls are TRBV5-1 and TRBJ2-5, with TRBD2 matching over 9 bases. This CDR3 is built from 16 residues. Losses at the gene ends were 4 bases for V and 4 bases for J; bases not matched to a gene: 11. Germline loops: CDR1 SGHRS, CDR2 YFSETQ. The CDR3 DNA follows: TGCGCCAGCAGCGTCCACTCGCGGGGGGGCGTAGAGACCCAGTACTTC. It translates to CASSVHSRGGVETQYF.

The chain links TRBV7-8 to TRBJ1-5; no definite D call. The CDR3 contains 13 residues. V shed 0 bases and J shed 5 bases, with 5 bases lying between them. Germline V gene data show CDR1 as SGHVS and CDR2 as FQNEAQ. The CDR3 reads CASSLASDQPQHF. CDR3 coding DNA: TGTGCCAGCAGCTTAGCCTCGGATCAGCCCCAGCATTTT. Together with reference TRBV7-8 and TRBJ1-5, the CDR3 gives the full variable domain: GAGVSQSPRYKVAKRGQDVALRCDPISGHVSLFWYQQALGQGPEFLTYFQNEAQLDKSGLPSDRFFAERPEGSVSTLKIQRTQQEDSAVYLCASSLASDQPQHFGDGTRLSIL.

The rearrangement uses TRBV28 and TRBJ1-1, with D uncertain. This CDR3 region has 14 residues. The germline V gene has CDR1 MDHEN and CDR2 SYDVKM. V lost 4 bases and J 6 bases, leaving 15 bases between the germline ends. This chain's CDR3 is CASSSGGMWAEAFF. In nucleotides, the CDR3 is TGTGCCAGCAGTTCCGGAGGAATGTGGGCTGAAGCTTTCTTT.

This clonotype has at least ten counts. CDR3 in amino acids: CASFKGLQETQYF. The CDR3 nucleotides are TGTGCCAGCTTTAAAGGTCTGCAAGAGACCCAGTACTTC. This sequence joins TRBV7-8 and TRBJ2-5, with D hard to call. The CDR3 extends over 13 amino acids. V was clipped by 8 bases and J by 2 bases, with 12 bases between them. Germline CDR1 reads SGHVS; CDR2 reads FQNEAQ.

This clonotype appeared a few times. CDR3 sequence: CSALSGGSGNTIYF. CDR3 bases: TGCAGTGCTCTGAGCGGGGGTTCTGGAAACACCATATATTTT. The chain joins TRBV20-1 to TRBJ1-3, with D possibly matching TRBD1 (5 bases). In germline, CDR1 is DFQATT, CDR2 SNEGSKA (reference sequence). V shed 5 bases and J shed 1 base, with 12 bases lying between them. The CDR3 length is 14 residues.

The chain carries TRBV25-1 and TRBJ1-4; D might be TRBD1 (6 bases). CDR1 is MGHDK, CDR2 SYGVNS, per germline. The germline V and J ends were trimmed by 5 bases and 7 bases, with 26 bases remaining between them. This CDR3 is built from 18 residues. The chain's CDR3 is CASSPQGRLGGRVEKLFF. In DNA, the CDR3 is TGTGCCAGCAGTCCCCAGGGGAGACTGGGGGGGAGAGTTGAAAAACTGTTTTTT. The variable domain in full, with the rest retrieved from reference TRBV25-1 and TRBJ1-4, is EADIYQTPRYLVIGTGKKITLECSQTMGHDKMYWYQQDPGMELHLIHYSYGVNSTEKGDLSSESTVSRIRTEHFPLTLESARPSHTSQYLCASSPQGRLGGRVEKLFFGSGTQLSVL.